Here is one T cell receptor beta chain with its context. This sample was taken from a study of blood T cell repertoires in COVID-19. Across the study: Acute-phase and convalescent COVID-19 samples originated in the United States, Italy and Spain. Sources were T cells, B-cell-depleted T cells, or PBMCs; the material itself was cDNA or gDNA.

The germline V gene encodes CDR1 SGHTA and CDR2 FQGNSA. This CDR3 is built from 15 residues. V dropped 4 bases and J dropped 3; count of bases not matched to a gene: 6. Per the original methods: It was from reference gene primer amplification that nucleated cell counts were estimated. Produced via immunoSEQ multiplex PCR; TCRdb's table is partial and in-frame only. The DNA gave D and trimming, while V, J and clone size come from that table. The data contain tens of thousands of clones, 88% of them singletons. The sequence was collected from a human donor in a cohort sampled during active COVID-19. The V call is TRBV7-2, the J call TRBJ1-3, with 7 bases aligning to TRBD1. The sequencing input was peripheral blood. For the CDR3, the DNA is TGTGCCAGCAGCTCCTCAGGGGACAGTGGAAACACCATATATTTT. Translation gives CASSSSGDSGNTIYF.